A single T cell receptor (beta chain) is shown here with its context. Frequency classes this clonotype as large (0.1 to 1%); no count is given. Its antigen is not yet known. The sample originates from a study of T cell clusters in autoimmune cytopenias (dated by TCRdb to between 2019 and 2020). Background on the whole study: A mean age of around 50 years and a median age of 59 years were recorded for the healthy donor controls, of whom about 55% of the roughly 45 were female. TRB sequencing reached a median depth of approximately 50,000 reads per sample and yielded a median of 2,350 distinct TRB clonotypes per sample. Alongside healthy, CLL and autoimmune hepatitis controls, autoimmune cytopenia patients had their peripheral blood TRB and IGH repertoires sequenced at active disease and again during treatment follow-up. The study aimed to test whether autoimmune cytopenia patients carry a disease-specific immune repertoire signature usable as a blood-based biomarker. For primary cytopenia, the controls were about 26 age-matched healthy donors, and for secondary cytopenia, the controls were 14 age-matched CLL patients. Repertoires from autoimmune hepatitis patients were compared with those of 20 to 25 healthy donors matched for age and sex. Results and caveats for the whole study, not just this receptor: The T cell clusters were defined only in silico, and the functional role of the clusters was left to be validated experimentally. TRB repertoire shifts, with less even repertoires in secondary cytopenia and CLL, mostly reflected lymphoma bias rather than autoimmunity. Healthy donors showed approximately 3.3-fold more exclusive TRB clusters than active autoimmune hepatitis patients, consistent with an autoimmunity-wide signature. The cluster-lack signature was not seen for secondary cytopenia versus CLL, apparently masked by the dominant lymphoma-associated repertoire. The GLIPH analysis suggested a lack of physiological T cell clusters in primary autoimmune cytopenia patients, since some 52 clusters were exclusive to healthy donors whereas over 15 were exclusive to patients.

TRB rearrangements were amplified by multiplex PCR following a touch-down protocol, with the TRB-A and TRB-B primer pools mixed in one tube. Illumina adapters and sample indices were added to the amplicons through two consecutive PCR reactions performed with Phusion HS II polymerase. Amplicons were gel-purified with the NucleoSpin Gel and PCR Clean-up kit, then quantified by Qubit and quality-checked on an Agilent 2100 Bioanalyzer. Libraries were sequenced on an Illumina MiSeq using 600-cycle, single-indexed, paired-end runs. On the study's bioinformatics: TRB reads were aligned and assembled with MiXCR version 2.1.12 using the default MiXCR reference library. A clone was defined by each unique CDR3 nucleotide sequence, and the analysis included only productive sequences supported by at least two reads. Alpha-parameterized diversity profiles (alpha 0 to 5), including the Shannon (alpha 1) and Simpson (alpha 2) indices, were computed with an R script to assess repertoire diversity. Combinatorial TRB VJ usage was computed with the tcR package and compared between cohorts by principal component analysis with ade4. GLIPH clustering of TCRbeta CDR3s was carried out on cohort pairs matched by age and read depth, and cluster frequencies were compared by Wilcoxon test. Each entry corresponds to one CDR3 protein sequence from reads that TCRdb reprocessed, and DNA is not given. The V and J calls and clone size are TCRdb's, not the authors'. This sample's listing comprises about 2,100 distinct CDR3 sequences. About a sixth of the sample comes from the top ten.

Reading from cysteine to phenylalanine, the CDR3 counts 15 amino acids. The nucleotide record is missing. From a lookup of the germline V gene, CDR1 and CDR2 are KGHSH and LQKENI. Each sample's TRB amplification started from approximately 250 ng of peripheral blood genomic DNA, which corresponds to some 36,000 genome equivalents. These data were likewise used in another study, on T cell repertoires in aging, cancer and after chemotherapy. The second publication reports: Donors were distributed across six age groups ranging from 30 or younger to 70 or older, with at least three individuals included per group. Control TCR repertoires from healthy donors were recorded over several months to years, and clear clonal overlap was observed across re-sampling. The full dataset contained roughly 8.8 million TCR reads. Compared with age-matched healthy donors, untreated patients with either hematological or solid cancers had significantly lower TCR diversity in the blood along with higher clonality. Declining TCR diversity with age in healthy donors was mainly explained by loss of richness; in cancer patients, loss of evenness also contributed. An increase in median generation probability over the chemotherapy interval was observed in both cancer cohorts, suggesting that the repertoire was reconstituted through rebound thymic output. According to the authors, the repertoire data do not permit conclusions about immunological memory after chemotherapy. To look at immunoaging and at how T cells reconstitute after chemotherapy, the study profiled TCR beta repertoires in peripheral blood from both healthy donors and cancer patients. The cohort comprised around 220 cancer patients, approximately 90 with hematological and around 120 with solid cancers, plus 95 healthy donors as a reference group. Processing of the TRB sequences was carried out with MiXCR versions 2.12 and 3.0.5. Repertoire metrics included Shannon diversity, evenness, clonality (one minus evenness), and alpha-parameterized diversity profiles from alpha 0 to 5. The IGoR algorithm was used to compute generation probabilities of clones in paired pre- and post-chemotherapy samples.

The V gene is TRBV18 and the J gene is TRBJ2-3; there is no DNA to check the TCRdb D call of TRBD2. This receptor was obtained from a human donor in good health. Sequenced input: peripheral blood. CDR3 reads: CASSSAGTSTDTQYF.